These 3 T cell receptor beta chains came from one sample sequenced in a study of vaccination effects on CD4 cells after COVID-19. Sequencing used immunoSEQ multiplex PCR; TCRdb keeps in-frame clones, though not all of them. The sample lists 20,000 to 25,000 clones, 75% to 85% occurring once. Pools of viral peptides were used by the ViraFEST assay to expand antigen-specific CD4+ T cells ahead of sequencing. When around 10 days of culture had elapsed, CD4+ T cells were isolated. Each person got two doses of an mRNA SARS-CoV-2 vaccine, BNT162b2 or mRNA-1273. Which antigens these TCRs recognize remains unknown. Sequencing was performed on CD4+ T cells from PBMCs cultured with SARS-CoV-2 spike peptides, taken after COVID-19 vaccination. These receptors were collected from a human donor who received a COVID-19 vaccine. Some clones in this sample may be carry-over from other donors' samples.

This chain joins TRBV7-9 and TRBJ1-5; no firm D call. Trimming shortened V by 5 bases and J by 11 bases, and 10 bases separated the two germline ends. The CDR3 spans 11 residues. Per the germline V gene, CDR1 is SEHNR and CDR2 is FQNEAQ (reference sequence). Written as DNA, the CDR3 is TGTGCCAGCAGCGAAGATCTGACCCAGCATTTT. This translates into CASSEDLTQHF. Drawing the rest from reference TRBV7-9 and TRBJ1-5, the complete variable domain is DTGVSQNPRHKITKRGQNVTFRCDPISEHNRLYWYRQTLGQGPEFLTYFQNEAQLEKSRLLSDRFSAERPKGSFSTLEIQRTEQGDSAMYLCASSEDLTQHFGDGTRLSIL.

CDR3 protein: CATSDYRAGGLAGELFF. CDR3 DNA: TGTGCCACCAGTGATTACCGAGCGGGGGGCCTTGCCGGGGAGCTGTTTTTT. The rearrangement joins TRBV24-1 to TRBJ2-2; TRBD2 matches 9 bases. This CDR3 is built from 17 residues. The V gene's germline CDR1 is KGHDR and CDR2 SFDVKD. Trimming took 2 bases from V and 6 from J; bases not matched to a gene: 9.

In its sample, this clone was seen a few times. The V gene is TRBV2, the J gene TRBJ2-3, with D possibly matching TRBD1 (5 bases). There are 14 residues in the CDR3. Trimming cost V 4 bases and J 0 bases, with 8 bases left between them. Germline CDR1 SNHLY, CDR2 FYNNEI. CDR3 loop: CASSADRSTDTQYF. The CDR3 coding sequence is TGTGCCAGCAGTGCCGACAGAAGCACAGATACGCAGTATTTT.